This T cell receptor beta chain was captured by sequencing in a study of shared clonotypes between healthy human individuals. Study in general: Per donor, CD8 memory used one plate, CD8 naive used two, CD4 memory used three and CD4 naive used three.

Remarks on this clone: Antigen specificity is unknown.

For each subset, genomic DNA was distributed in equal portions over several immunoSEQ plates. Profiling relied on immunoSEQ multiplex PCR, and the TCRdb table lists in-frame clones only, not all of them. Found here are more than 1,200,000 clones, approximately 98.5% of them singletons; the top ten hold roughly 0.36%. The V end lost 1 base, the J end lost 6 bases, and 4 bases lay between the germline ends. The CDR3 length is 11 residues. The germline CDR1 and CDR2 sequences are DFQATT and SNEGSKA (reference sequence). Study-wide points: Between a handful of donors, naive CD4 clonotypes were shared at a level of around 5.1%. Tissues were not sampled, only blood, and their repertoires likely differ.

J is TRBJ2-1 and V is TRBV20-1, with D hard to call. The clonotype was recovered from a man under 40 in good health. The sequencing sample was made of naive CD4+ T cells sorted from blood. Subset noted: CD45RA+ positively selected. CDR3 amino acids: CSARVLNEQFF. Here the CDR3 DNA reads TGCAGTGCTAGAGTCCTCAATGAGCAGTTCTTC.